This paragraph reports one T cell receptor beta chain. No antigen is known for it. One base away there is no much larger clone; base qualities are not given. The collaborating institutions used their own protocols to collect whole blood in K2EDTA tubes. For TCRbeta analysis, collaborators shipped samples as frozen whole blood, isolated PBMCs, or DNA extracted from either of those sample types. The entry originates in a study of blood T cell repertoires in COVID-19 (dated by TCRdb to 2020 to 2022). With respect to the entire study: The collaborator samples originated in the United States, Italy and Spain and spanned the acute and convalescent phases of COVID-19. The prospective study material was composed of cDNA or gDNA derived from T cells, B-cell-depleted T cells, or PBMCs. The dataset comprised deeply sampled blood TCRbeta repertoires from subjects exposed to, actively infected with, or recovered from COVID-19. The repertoires were made available in a free public database intended to serve as a resource for research on the immune response to SARS-CoV-2. The samples were drawn from the first 160 participants of the ongoing ImmuneRACE study and from 1,200 or so subjects provided by 6 global collaborators. The sample metadata nearly always contained a de-identified subject ID, COVID-19 status, age in years and sex. Where available, HLA class I and class II types were taken from metadata supplied by the sample provider and were not determined by assay-based typing. General conclusions and limits of the study: The amount of clinical and demographic metadata varied by source and participant and was provided uncurated.

TCRbeta CDR3 regions were amplified from genomic DNA using the immunoSEQ Assay, a bias-controlled multiplex PCR. On the study's bioinformatics: Nucleated cell counts per sample were estimated from amplification of reference gene primers within the assay. Sequence reads were collapsed and filtered to measure the absolute abundance of every unique TCRbeta CDR3 rearrangement. For each sample, productive Simpson clonality was calculated as the square root of Simpson's diversity index over productive rearrangements. This immuneACCESS table, as held by TCRdb, lists in-frame sequences with V and J called but not all clones. Of the missing ones, under half trace to an unresolved V gene in checked studies; the others have no known cause. D and trimming were read from the DNA, whereas the V and J calls and clone size are those reported in that table. The sample has roughly 39,000 clones on record, 65% to 90% of them singletons. The top ten clonotypes cover approximately 9.9% of the sample.

Trimming costs V 0 bases and J 6 bases, and their ends lie 15 bases apart. The CDR3 spans 16 residues, from the cysteine through the phenylalanine. Left in the record is the CDR3 DNA by itself, 48 bases read in frame from the first base. In the germline V gene, CDR1 corresponds to LGHNA and CDR2 to YNFKEQ. This clonotype originated in a human donor in a cohort sampled during active COVID-19. The sequencing sample was made of peripheral blood. The rearrangement combines TRBV4-2 with TRBJ1-5, with no D gene named confidently. The nucleotides are TGTGCCAGCAGCCAAGAGAATCGAGGGAAAAGTCAGCCCCAGCATTTT. It codes for CASSQENRGKSQPQHF.